The T cell receptor beta chain under discussion was sequenced for a study of blood T cell repertoires in COVID-19. Study in general: The United States, Italy and Spain were the sources of the acute and convalescent COVID-19 samples.

Enrollment of patients from Seattle took place during active infection, with longitudinal follow-up. Per the study methods: Amplification of reference gene primers was used by the study to estimate nucleated cell counts. Generated by immunoSEQ multiplex PCR, the TCRdb table keeps only in-frame clones and is missing some. V, J and clone size reflect that table, while D and trimming were determined from the DNA. The top ten clones hold around 1% of a sample with approximately 290,000 clones, 70% to 90% of them seen once. This receptor was taken from a human donor with COVID-19, enrolled during active disease. The donor label of this sample is uncertain. The sample was peripheral blood.

CDR3 sequence: CASSASGRLNEQFF. The DNA for the CDR3 is TGTGCCAGTAGTGCTAGCGGGAGGTTGAATGAGCAGTTCTTC. This chain connects TRBV19 to TRBJ2-1, with 11 bases fitting TRBD2. Trimming took 5 bases from V and 7 from J; bases not matched to a gene: 4. The CDR3 sequence is 14 residues long. The germline V gene encodes CDR1 LNHDA and CDR2 SQIVND (reference sequence).